A selection of T cell receptor beta chains follows, all from one sample in a study of CD8 T cells in ankylosing spondylitis. MiXCR, applied by TCRdb to the 5' RACE reads, yields one record per CDR3 protein. The data contain tens of thousands of distinct CDR3 sequences, 2.5% to 3% of them seen just once; the ten biggest clones take up approximately 4.5%. Sequencing was done on a sample of blood, either unsorted or a sorted T cell fraction (not recorded which). Every receptor here comes from a male donor with ankylosing spondylitis or in good health (not recorded which). Both conserved end residues are part of each CDR3. A D gene is named only where the DNA matches it firmly. Clone size reads once, few, many, or a class if the clone is expanded.

d_call j_call v_call clone_size cdr3_nt cdr3_aa
TRBD2 TRBJ2-4 TRBV9 many TGTGCCAGCAGCCCCCAAGTCGGGACTAGCTCCATTCAGTACTTC CASSPQVGTSSIQYF
TRBD1 TRBJ2-2 TRBV9 many TGTGCCAGCAGCGTACAGACAGGGGCCGGGGAGCTGTTTTTT CASSVQTGAGELFF
TRBD1 TRBJ2-4 TRBV9 many TGTGCCAGCAGCAGAGGGACAGGGGAGAACATTCAGTACTTC CASSRGTGENIQYF
TRBD2 TRBJ2-7 TRBV11-3 many TGTGCCAGCATCCGACCGGGACTAGCCTCTGGCGAGCAGTACTTC CASIRPGLASGEQYF
- TRBJ2-5 TRBV9 many TGTGCCAGCAGCGTATTGGGGCGGATCCAAGAGACCCAGTACTTC CASSVLGRIQETQYF
TRBD2 TRBJ2-7 TRBV9 many TGTGCCAGCAGCGGGGGCGGGACTAGTGGGTCCTACGAGCAGTACTTC CASSGGGTSGSYEQYF
- TRBJ2-3 TRBV9 many TGTGCCAGCAGCGTAGCTTCGGGACCCTTTCTCACAGATACGCAGTATTTT CASSVASGPFLTDTQYF
- TRBJ1-1 TRBV9 many TGTGCCAGCAGCGAAGGGTCCCCCAGGGCGAACACTGAAGCTTTCTTT CASSEGSPRANTEAFF
- TRBJ2-7 TRBV9 many TGTGCCAGCAGCCCCCCAGGGGTCCACGGAGCGAGCTCCTACGAGCAGTACTTC CASSPPGVHGASSYEQYF
- TRBJ1-1 TRBV9 many TGTGCCAGCAGCGTAGATTGGAACACTGAAGCTTTCTTT CASSVDWNTEAFF
- TRBJ1-3 TRBV9 many TGTGCCAGCAGCGTAGATTCGGGGGGAAACACCATATATTTT CASSVDSGGNTIYF
TRBD2 TRBJ2-5 TRBV9 many TGTGCCAGCAGCGAAGCGGGAGGAGAGACCCAGTACTTC CASSEAGGETQYF
TRBD1 TRBJ2-7 TRBV9 many TGTGCCAGCAGCGCCGGACAGGGAAACGGCGAGCAGTACTTC CASSAGQGNGEQYF
- TRBJ2-3 TRBV9 many TGTGCCAGCAGCACCCGGATAGCAGCTAGCACAGATACGCAGTATTTT CASSTRIAASTDTQYF
TRBD2 TRBJ2-1 TRBV9 many TGTGCCAGCAGCGTAGTCGCGGGAGGTTCCTACAATGAGCAGTTCTTC CASSVVAGGSYNEQFF
TRBD2 TRBJ2-1 TRBV9 many TGTGCCAGCAGCTCTGGACTAGCGGGAGGGTTGTTGGATGAGCAGTTCTTC CASSSGLAGGLLDEQFF